Listed below are T cell receptor beta chains from one sample, sequenced in a study of T cell repertoires in cytomegalovirus infection. Antigens of these TCRs are unknown. TCRdb ran MiXCR on the reads and lists one entry per CDR3 protein. Of 160,000 or so distinct CDR3 sequences in the sample, less than 25% were seen once. The material sequenced was CD8+ T cells from cultured PBMCs, taken from culture after CMV antigen stimulation. The receptors stem from a human donor in good health (CMV status not recorded). Some clones in this sample may be carry-over from other donors' samples. Each CDR3 is given without its conserved first and last residue. Fields, in order: V gene, J gene, CDR3 protein.

TRBV19	TRBJ2-7	ASSREIQTGLAYEQY
TRBV6-1	TRBJ2-1	ASRPQGAQYNEQF
TRBV7-2	TRBJ1-5	ASSLAGQGFNQPQH
TRBV11-3	TRBJ2-1	ASSLDSGIASYNEQF
TRBV7-6	TRBJ2-1	ASSLRTETYNEQF
TRBV10-3	TRBJ1-6	ANGQGLGSPLH
TRBV12-3/TRBV12-4	TRBJ1-1	ASSFPDPLPAF
TRBV27	TRBJ2-7	ASSSGGLYEQY
TRBV7-6	TRBJ2-7	ASSARDPYEQY
TRBV4-3	TRBJ2-3	ASSQDLAGGLIDTQY
TRBV4-1	TRBJ2-1	ASKSYRGGLNNEQF
TRBV7-6	TRBJ1-1	ASSPNAGTDYEAF
TRBV7-9	TRBJ1-1	ASSPKGGTEAF
TRBV7-6	TRBJ1-1	ASSRPSGAHTEAF
TRBV9	TRBJ1-5	ASSVTSGQPQH
TRBV30	TRBJ2-1	AWSFAGVVEQF